The rows below give T cell receptor beta chains drawn from one sample of a study of T cell repertoires in cytomegalovirus infection. TCRdb used MiXCR to reprocess the reads, holding one entry per CDR3 protein. The sample lists fewer than 550,000 distinct CDR3 sequences, roughly 31% occurring once. The source material was PBMCs. These receptors all come from a human donor in good health (CMV status not recorded). Some clones in this sample may be carry-over from other donors' samples. Each CDR3 is given with its conserved first and last residue. Fields, in order: D gene, CDR3 length, J gene, clone size, V gene, CDR3 protein. D genes are given only for firm matches. Rows may omit the clone size; those that give it use once, few, many or a size class.

-	17	TRBJ1-1	-	TRBV4-2	CASSPYPAGAVSTEAFF
-	14	TRBJ2-3	-	TRBV6-6	CASSYLGSTDTQYF
-	14	TRBJ1-5	-	TRBV6-1	CASSPVRGNQPQHF
TRBD2	17	TRBJ2-5	many	TRBV7-2	CASSPPGLAGGLETQYF
-	14	TRBJ1-5	-	TRBV2	CASSRPTSNQPQHF
-	11	TRBJ1-4	-	TRBV29-1	CSVHVDEKLFF
-	17	TRBJ2-7	few	TRBV29-1	CSVEEPAGQGSSYEQYF
-	15	TRBJ2-5	few	TRBV6-2/TRBV6-3	CASSYTGTRGETQYF
-	11	TRBJ2-7	many	TRBV25-1	CASSESYEQYF
-	20	TRBJ2-6	once	TRBV2	CASSEFPKQQGAGGANVLTF
-	13	TRBJ2-3	few	TRBV29-1	CSVGGSETDTQYF
-	14	TRBJ1-1	many	TRBV6-2/TRBV6-3	CASSPYPLGTEAFF
TRBD2	13	TRBJ2-1	once	TRBV20-1	CSASGGGSNEQFF
-	13	TRBJ1-5	-	TRBV12-3/TRBV12-4	CASSTQGFQPQHF
TRBD1	18	TRBJ1-3	-	TRBV7-6	CASSQGQGIEGSGNTIYF
-	15	TRBJ2-3	-	TRBV2	CASSVKGASTDTQYF
-	11	TRBJ1-1	many	TRBV19	CASLRQSEAFF
TRBD1	13	TRBJ1-1	-	TRBV18	CASSGQGDTEAFF
TRBD1	14	TRBJ1-5	-	TRBV6-2/TRBV6-3	CASDLQGYNQPQHF
TRBD2	16	TRBJ2-3	few	TRBV6-1	CASNNQAGQRTDTQYF
-	14	TRBJ1-1	-	TRBV9	CASSRWGQGTEAFF
-	15	TRBJ1-4	-	TRBV7-2	CASSFDRGAGEKLFF